This T cell receptor (beta chain) derives from a study of regulatory T cells in long-lasting Graves disease. With V trimmed by 6 bases and J by 0 bases, 7 bases remained unmatched. The CDR3 totals 15 residues. Germline CDR1 KGHSH, CDR2 LQKENI. Time point indicated: newly diagnosed GD, antithyroid drugs for less than 3 months. The TCR library used RNA extracted from PBMCs. Graves' disease diagnosis relied on American Thyroid Association guidelines. This clonotype came up many times. With iRepertoire HTBI primers and Arm-PCR of CDR3 regions, TCR beta libraries were built. MiXCR was run by TCRdb on the multiplex PCR reads, yielding one entry per CDR3 protein. The data contain around 360,000 distinct CDR3 sequences, around 15% of them singletons. This sample was also put to use in a study of T cells in Graves' hyperthyroidism and ophthalmopathy. This second study notes: Patients having uncontrolled infection, another autoimmune disease, pregnancy or lactation were not included. In the first-round RT-PCR of the TCR CDR3, the HTBI primer set was used. Blood held most thyroid clonotypes expanded above 0.001 frequency.

This specimen consisted of peripheral blood mononuclear cells (PBMCs), obtained at new diagnosis, from a patient treated with antithyroid drugs. The rearrangement joins TRBV18 to TRBJ2-5; 7 bases are shared with TRBD2. This TCR came from a woman younger than 30 with Graves disease. CDR3 sequence: CASSFWAGDQETQYF. CDR3 sequence (DNA): TGTGCCAGCTCGTTCTGGGCGGGAGACCAAGAGACCCAGTACTTC.